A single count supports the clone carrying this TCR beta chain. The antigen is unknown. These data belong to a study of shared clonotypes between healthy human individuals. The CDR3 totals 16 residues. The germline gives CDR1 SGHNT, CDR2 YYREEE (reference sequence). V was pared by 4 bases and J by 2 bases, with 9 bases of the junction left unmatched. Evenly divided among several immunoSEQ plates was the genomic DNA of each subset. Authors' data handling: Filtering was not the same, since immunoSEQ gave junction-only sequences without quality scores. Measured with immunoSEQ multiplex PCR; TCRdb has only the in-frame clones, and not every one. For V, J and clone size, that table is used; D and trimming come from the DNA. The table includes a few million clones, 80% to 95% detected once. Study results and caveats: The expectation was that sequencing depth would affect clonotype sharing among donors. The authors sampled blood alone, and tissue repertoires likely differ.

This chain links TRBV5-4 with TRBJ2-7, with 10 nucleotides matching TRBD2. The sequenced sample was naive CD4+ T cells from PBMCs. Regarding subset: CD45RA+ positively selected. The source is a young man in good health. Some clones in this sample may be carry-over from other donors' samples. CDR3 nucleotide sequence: TGTGCCAGCAGCCCCGCGGGGCTAGCGGGGGCCTACGAGCAGTACTTC. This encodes CASSPAGLAGAYEQYF.